Below, 14 T cell receptor beta chains from the same sample are listed, as sequenced in a study of human T cells and chemical hapten exposure. Time point given: patch test 2, 6 weeks after DPC sensitization. Treatment defined: therapeutic diphenylcyclopropenone sensitization with weekly scalp DPC. Via MiXCR, TCRdb re-called the RACE reads, giving one row per CDR3 protein. The sample comprises roughly 380,000 distinct CDR3 sequences, more than 5% of which are singletons, and about 5% rests with the top ten. The input for sequencing was whole blood, taken in connection with sensitization to the hapten diphenylcyclopropenone (DPC). The source of these receptors is a woman aged 18-30 years with alopecia areata. Some clones in this sample may be carry-over from other donors' samples.

This clonotype has at least ten counts. This chain joins TRBV28 and TRBJ2-1; D may be TRBD2 (5 bases). The CDR3 has 14 amino acids. Germline V gene lookup returns CDR1 MDHEN and CDR2 SYDVKM. Between the trimmed V and J ends, which lost 3 bases and 4 bases, there was a span of 10 bases. The DNA of the CDR3 is TGTGCCAGCAGTTTGAGGGTTTCTTACAATGAGCAGTTCTTC. It translates to CASSLRVSYNEQFF. Based on the CDR3 plus reference TRBV28 and TRBJ2-1, the full variable domain is DVKVTQSSRYLVKRTGEKVFLECVQDMDHENMFWYRQDPGLGLRLIYFSYDVKMKEKGDIPEGYSVSREKKERFSLILESASTNQTSMYLCASSLRVSYNEQFFGPGTRLTVL.

There are a few counts of this clonotype. The V gene is TRBV27, the J gene TRBJ1-5; no clear D. This CDR3 is built from 15 residues. CDR1 MNHEY and CDR2 SMNVEV come from the germline V gene (reference sequence). Between the trimmed V and J ends, which lost 3 bases and 1 base, there was a span of 10 bases. CDR3 coding DNA: TGTGCCAGCAGTTTTAACCCCGTGAGCAATCAGCCCCAGCATTTT. Its protein product is CASSFNPVSNQPQHF.

The V and J genes are TRBV18 and TRBJ1-1, with 11 nucleotides matching TRBD1. Germline V gene lookup returns CDR1 KGHSH and CDR2 LQKENI. V shed 6 bases, J shed 6 bases, and the junction held 9 bases outside the gene matches. The CDR3 is 15 residues long. CDR3 in amino acids: CASSPTPGQGAEAFF. For the CDR3, the DNA is TGTGCCAGCTCGCCTACTCCGGGACAGGGGGCTGAAGCTTTCTTT.

This clonotype was detected a few times. This chain uses TRBV7-9 with TRBJ1-5; D gene uncertain. V was cut by 2 bases and J by 3 bases, with 11 bases left in between. The CDR3 extends over 15 amino acids. The germline CDR1 and CDR2 sequences are SEHNR and FQNEAQ (reference sequence). The CDR3 spells CASSLSGNLNQPQHF. CDR3 nucleotides: TGTGCCAGCAGCTTATCGGGCAATCTCAATCAGCCCCAGCATTTT.

The chain has TRBV15 and TRBJ2-3, with 7 bases fitting TRBD2. This CDR3 is built from 17 residues. Germline V CDR1 and CDR2: LNHNV, YYDKDF (reference sequence). V was pared by 5 bases and J by 0 bases, with 11 bases of the junction left unmatched. CDR3: CATSPRTGLGSTDTQYF. As DNA, the CDR3 is TGTGCCACCAGCCCACGCACCGGACTAGGGAGCACAGATACGCAGTATTTT.

This clonotype was counted many times. The CDR3 bases are TGTGCCATCCCTTGGACAGACTCGAACACCGGGGAGCTGTTTTTT. It translates to CAIPWTDSNTGELFF. The J gene is TRBJ2-2, the V gene TRBV6-6; TRBD1 is a possible D gene (6 bases). V lost 10 bases, J lost 0 bases, and 15 bases lay in between. The CDR3 is 15 residues long. The germline V gene encodes CDR1 MNHNY and CDR2 SVGAGI (reference sequence).

This clonotype has more than one count but fewer than ten. This chain connects TRBV5-6 to TRBJ2-1, with D perhaps matching TRBD1 (6 bases). V dropped 3 bases and J dropped 5 bases, with 15 bases sitting between them. CDR1 SGHDT and CDR2 YYEEEE come from the germline V gene. This CDR3 has 15 residues. CDR3 loop: CASSSLGTRDNEQFF. CDR3 DNA: TGTGCCAGCAGCTCCCTGGGGACACGGGACAATGAGCAGTTCTTC.

This clonotype was seen ten or more times. The genes are TRBV28 and TRBJ1-2, with TRBD1 as a possible D gene (5 bases). Germline loops: CDR1 MDHEN, CDR2 SYDVKM. This CDR3 is built from 14 residues. V lost 3 bases to trimming and J lost 8 bases, with 16 bases between them. The CDR3 sequence is CASSFLIPGRGYTF. In nucleotides, the CDR3 is TGTGCCAGCAGTTTTTTAATTCCGGGACGAGGCTACACCTTC.

This clonotype was detected only a few times. This chain uses TRBV7-9 with TRBJ1-2, with D possibly TRBD1 on 5 matching bases. CDR3 length: 13 amino acids. The germline V gene encodes CDR1 SEHNR and CDR2 FQNEAQ (reference sequence). V lost 6 bases, J lost 8 bases, and 16 bases lay in between. CDR3 protein: CASSRREFSGYTF. CDR3 coding DNA: TGTGCCAGCAGTCGCAGGGAATTCAGCGGCTACACCTTC.

This clonotype showed up many times. The rearrangement joins TRBV7-2 to TRBJ1-2; TRBD1 matches 9 bases. The CDR3 totals 17 residues. Germline V gives CDR1 SGHTA, CDR2 FQGNSA. V trimming: 5 bases; J trimming: 4 bases; junction bases outside the gene matches: 14. The CDR3 DNA follows: TGTGCCAGCAGCCCACCGGGACAGGGTTTCTTTGGCTATGGCTACACCTTC. Translating it yields CASSPPGQGFFGYGYTF.

Concerning this clonotype: A much larger clone lies a single base off, so this may be a read error. The rearrangement joins TRBV9 to TRBJ1-1; D gene uncertain. Trimming pared 3 bases from V and 1 base from J, leaving 13 bases between. Germline V lookup: CDR1 SGDLS, CDR2 YYNGEE. This CDR3 contains 15 residues. CDR3 sequence: CASSGGGPPNTEAFF. The CDR3 DNA sequence: TGTGCCAGCAGCGGTGGAGGACCGCCGAACACTGAAGCTTTCTTT.

This clonotype showed up many times. The gene calls are TRBV12-3 or TRBV12-4 and TRBJ2-1; D is possibly TRBD1 (5 bases). CDR3 length: 14 residues. Trimming took 10 bases from V and 4 from J, leaving 17 bases between them. The CDR3 DNA sequence: TGTGCCACCTTACACCTTGACAGTTACAATGAGCAGTTCTTC. Protein sequence: CATLHLDSYNEQFF.

This clonotype was seen a few times. V usage is TRBV6-1 and J usage is TRBJ1-1; 8 bases are shared with TRBD1. V gave up 6 bases and J gave up 3 bases; unmatched junction bases: 6. Germline V gene sequence: CDR1 MNHNS, CDR2 SASEGT. This CDR3 has 14 amino acids. DNA for the CDR3: TGTGCCAGCAGGCCCGACAGGGGATACACTGAAGCTTTCTTT. It specifies CASRPDRGYTEAFF.

This clonotype was counted at least ten times. CDR3 residues: CASSLSTSYEQYF. The CDR3, as DNA: TGTGCCAGCAGTTTGTCGACCTCCTACGAGCAGTACTTC. This chain joins TRBV28 and TRBJ2-7; the D is unclear. Trimming removed 3 bases at V and 0 bases at J, with 6 bases between. Germline V gene sequence: CDR1 MDHEN, CDR2 SYDVKM. CDR3 size: 13 residues.